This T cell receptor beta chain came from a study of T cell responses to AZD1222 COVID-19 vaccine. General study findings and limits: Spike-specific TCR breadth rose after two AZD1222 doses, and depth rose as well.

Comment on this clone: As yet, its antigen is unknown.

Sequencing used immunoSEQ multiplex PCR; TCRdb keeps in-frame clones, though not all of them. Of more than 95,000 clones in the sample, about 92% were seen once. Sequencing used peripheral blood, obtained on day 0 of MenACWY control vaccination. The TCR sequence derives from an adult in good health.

The CDR3 is CASSHNQGGQPQHF. In nucleotides, the CDR3 is TGTGCCAGCAGCCATAACCAGGGGGGCCAGCCCCAGCATTTT. The J gene is TRBJ1-5, the V gene TRBV4-2; 7 positions match TRBD1. With 3 bases clipped from V and 7 bases from J, the junction kept 6 bases outside the gene matches. Germline values: CDR1 LGHNA, CDR2 YNFKEQ. This CDR3 region has 14 residues.